The 15 T cell receptor beta chains below come from one sample, sequenced in a study of T cell repertoires in cytomegalovirus infection. TCRdb analysed the reads with MiXCR anew, one entry per CDR3 protein. The sample records some 100,000 distinct CDR3 sequences, 20% to 25% being singletons. Material: CD8+ T cells from PBMCs. All receptors come from a human donor in good health (CMV status not recorded). Some clones in this sample may be carry-over from other donors' samples.

This clonotype has a handful of counts. Here the CDR3 reads CASGGDSTHNEQFF. CDR3 nucleotides: TGTGCCAGTGGCGGGGACTCTACTCACAATGAGCAGTTCTTC. This chain links TRBV14 with TRBJ2-1, with a possible D match to TRBD2 (6 bases). Per the germline V gene, CDR1 is SGHDN and CDR2 is FVKESK. The CDR3 totals 14 residues. Deletions cut 9 bases from V and 5 bases from J, with 17 bases between. The full variable domain, with the rest looked up from reference TRBV14 and TRBJ2-1, is EAGVTQFPSHSVIEKGQTVTLRCDPISGHDNLYWYRRVMGKEIKFLLHFVKESKQDESGMPNNRFLAERTGGTYSTLKVQPAELEDSGVYFCASGGDSTHNEQFFGPGTRLTVL.

In this sample, this clonotype turned up many times. J is TRBJ1-1 and V is TRBV7-8, with a weak D call TRBD1 (5 bases). The germline V and J ends were trimmed by 5 bases and 0 bases, with 19 bases remaining between them. Germline CDR1 is SGHVS and CDR2 is FQNEAQ. CDR3 size: 17 residues. The CDR3 DNA follows: TGTGCCAGCAGCCTAGGAATCAGGGACTCCATGAACACTGAAGCTTTCTTT. Residues: CASSLGIRDSMNTEAFF.

This clonotype was seen only a few times. This chain joins TRBV6-2 or TRBV6-3 and TRBJ2-7; perhaps D is TRBD1 or TRBD2 (5 bases each). This CDR3 spans 15 amino acids. Trimming left V 0 bases short and J 4 bases short, with 13 bases between. Germline V lookup: CDR1 MNHEY, CDR2 SVGEGT. The CDR3 spells CASSYSMGREYEQYF. CDR3 DNA: TGTGCCAGCAGTTACTCGATGGGCAGGGAGTACGAGCAGTACTTC.

Only a few counts were recorded for this clonotype. The chain couples TRBV11-2 to TRBJ2-7; no clear D gene. The CDR3 runs 12 residues. V gave up 5 bases and J gave up 9 bases, with 14 bases separating them. CDR1 is SGHAT, CDR2 FQNNGV, per germline. As DNA, the CDR3 is TGTGCCAGCAGCCCAGCCCTCGACGGGCAGTACTTC. This encodes CASSPALDGQYF.

This clonotype has more than one count but fewer than ten. The chain links TRBV12-5 to TRBJ2-7; 10 nucleotides match TRBD1. V lost 5 bases and J lost 5; bases outside the gene matches: 12. Germline V gene data show CDR1 as LGHNT and CDR2 as FRNRAP. The CDR3 spans 16 residues. The CDR3 spells CASGTDRGISGNEQYF. The CDR3 DNA is TGTGCTAGTGGTACGGACAGGGGGATCTCGGGGAACGAGCAGTACTTC. The complete variable domain, with remaining parts taken from reference TRBV12-5 and TRBJ2-7, reads DARVTQTPRHKVTEMGQEVTMRCQPILGHNTVFWYRQTMMQGLELLAYFRNRAPLDDSGMPKDRFSAEMPDATLATLKIQPSEPRDSAVYFCASGTDRGISGNEQYFGPGTRLTVT.

This clonotype was found a few times. CDR3 residues: CASGLIRTGLRSYEQYF. DNA for the CDR3: TGTGCTAGTGGTTTGATCCGGACAGGTCTAAGGAGCTACGAGCAGTACTTC. The chain couples TRBV12-5 to TRBJ2-7; 7 bases are shared with TRBD1. CDR1 is LGHNT, CDR2 FRNRAP, per germline. V lost 2 bases and J lost 3; bases outside the gene matches: 13. The CDR3 runs to 17 residues.

This chain joins TRBV20-1 and TRBJ1-2; D perhaps matches TRBD1 (6 bases). In germline, CDR1 is DFQATT, CDR2 SNEGSKA (reference sequence). CDR3 length: 13 amino acids. Trimming stripped 3 bases from V and 0 bases from J, with 8 bases between. CDR3 in amino acids: CSASGGPNYGYTF. CDR3 nucleotide sequence: TGCAGTGCTAGCGGGGGGCCTAACTATGGCTACACCTTC.

This sequence joins TRBV25-1 and TRBJ2-5; D is perhaps TRBD2 (6 bases). The V and J ends lost 0 bases and 5 bases respectively, with 10 bases between them. The V gene's germline CDR1 is MGHDK and CDR2 SYGVNS. The CDR3 totals 14 residues. The CDR3 is CASSEYPGRETQYF. The CDR3, as DNA: TGTGCCAGCAGTGAATATCCAGGGAGGGAGACCCAGTACTTC.

The chain has TRBV2 and TRBJ2-3, with 10 positions matching TRBD2. V trimming: 4 bases; J trimming: 2 bases; junction bases outside the gene matches: 6. Germline loops: CDR1 SNHLY, CDR2 FYNNEI. The CDR3 length is 16 residues. The CDR3: CASSARAGGVTDTQYF. The CDR3 DNA reads TGTGCCAGCAGTGCTCGAGCGGGAGGGGTCACAGATACGCAGTATTTT.

This CDR3 reads CASIKGAADTQYF. CDR3 DNA sequence: TGTGCCAGCATAAAAGGGGCTGCAGATACGCAGTATTTT. This rearrangement joins TRBV28 to TRBJ2-3; TRBD1 might be the D (5 bases). Trimming shortened V by 7 bases and J by 4 bases, and 12 bases separated the two germline ends. CDR1 and CDR2 (germline): MDHEN, SYDVKM. The CDR3 is 13 residues long.

There are many counts of this clonotype. The chain uses TRBV7-2 and TRBJ2-1; 7 bases are shared with TRBD2. Germline CDR1 and CDR2: SGHTA and FQGNSA. The CDR3 has 14 residues. The junction had 9 bases not matched to a gene; V was cut back by 5 bases and J by 8 bases. In DNA form, the CDR3 reads TGTGCCAGCAGCGCCCCCGGGGGAGGGGATGAGCAGTTCTTC. Residues: CASSAPGGGDEQFF.

This clonotype was observed many times. The chain has TRBV7-8 and TRBJ2-3; 13 nucleotides agree with TRBD2. Looked up from germline, CDR1 is SGHVS and CDR2 is FQNEAQ. With 5 bases clipped from V and 5 bases from J, the junction kept 10 bases outside the gene matches. The CDR3 has 17 amino acids. The CDR3 sequence: CASSALGLAGDKDTQYF. In DNA form, the CDR3 reads TGTGCCAGCAGCGCATTAGGACTAGCGGGGGACAAAGATACGCAGTATTTT.

As concerns this clonotype: A single base separates this from a much larger clone, so it may be a read error. This rearrangement joins TRBV6-6 to TRBJ1-1, with TRBD1 as a possible D gene (6 bases). Germline V gene data show CDR1 as MNHNY and CDR2 as SVGAGI (reference sequence). The CDR3 sequence is 13 residues long. Trimming took 2 bases from V and 4 from J, leaving 8 bases between them. The CDR3 DNA is TGTGCCAGCAGTTACGAGGGGGGCACTGAAGCTTTCTTT. Encoded protein: CASSYEGGTEAFF.

The genes are TRBV10-2 and TRBJ1-1; perhaps TRBD1 as D (5 bases). The length of the CDR3 is 15 residues. Germline assignment: CDR1 WSHSY and CDR2 SAAADI. Trimming left V 6 bases short and J 2 bases short, with 16 bases between. The CDR3 DNA is TGCGCCAGCAGGGTGGGACGGACACCAAACACTGAAGCTTTCTTT. Translated: CASRVGRTPNTEAFF.

In its sample, this clonotype was seen many times. The rearrangement joins TRBV12-3 or TRBV12-4 to TRBJ2-5, with a possible D match to TRBD1 (6 bases). Trimming removed 1 base from V and 2 bases from J, with 17 bases in between. CDR3 length equals 17 residues. The CDR3 loop reads CASSLGRRQEAQETQYF. DNA of the CDR3: TGTGCCAGCAGTTTAGGTCGGAGACAGGAGGCTCAAGAGACCCAGTACTTC.